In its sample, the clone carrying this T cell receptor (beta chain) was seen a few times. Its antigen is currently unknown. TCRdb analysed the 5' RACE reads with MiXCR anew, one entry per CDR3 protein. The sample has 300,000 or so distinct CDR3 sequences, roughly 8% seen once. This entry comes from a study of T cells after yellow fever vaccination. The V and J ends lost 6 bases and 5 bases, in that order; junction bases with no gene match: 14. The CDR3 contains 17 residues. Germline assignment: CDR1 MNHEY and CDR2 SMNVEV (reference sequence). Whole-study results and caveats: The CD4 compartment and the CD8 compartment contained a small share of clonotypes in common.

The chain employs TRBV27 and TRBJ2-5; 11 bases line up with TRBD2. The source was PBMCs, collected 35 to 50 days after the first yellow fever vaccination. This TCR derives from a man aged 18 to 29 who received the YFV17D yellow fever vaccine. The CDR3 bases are TGTGCCAGCAGCCGACTAGCGGGGTCCCAAGGGGATGAGACCCAGTACTTC. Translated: CASSRLAGSQGDETQYF.